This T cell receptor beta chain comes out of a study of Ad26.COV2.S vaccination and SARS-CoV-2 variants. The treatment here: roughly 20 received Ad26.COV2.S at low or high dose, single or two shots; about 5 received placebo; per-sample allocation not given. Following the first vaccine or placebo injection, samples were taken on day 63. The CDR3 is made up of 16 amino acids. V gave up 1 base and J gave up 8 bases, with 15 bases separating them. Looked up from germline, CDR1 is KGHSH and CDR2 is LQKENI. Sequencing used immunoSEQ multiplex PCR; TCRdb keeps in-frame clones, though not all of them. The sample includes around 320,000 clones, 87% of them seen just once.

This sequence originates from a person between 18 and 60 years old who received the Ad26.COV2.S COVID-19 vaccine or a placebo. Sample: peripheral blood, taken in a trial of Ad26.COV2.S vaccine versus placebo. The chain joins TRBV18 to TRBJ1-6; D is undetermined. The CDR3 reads CASSPLPKAGDSPLHF. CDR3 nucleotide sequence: TGTGCCAGCTCACCACTGCCCAAGGCCGGAGATTCACCCCTCCACTTT.